The present T cell receptor (beta chain) was sequenced within a study of blood T cells in healthy people across ages. This clonotype occurred a few times. This CDR3 region has 14 residues. CDR1 and CDR2 from the germline V gene are MRHNA and SNTAGT. The V end was cut by 4 bases, the J end by 5 bases, with 14 bases between. It was with a sample-barcoded 5' primer and a J-beta primer mix that a second PCR of about 7 to 12 cycles was run. TCRdb called the 5' RACE reads again in MiXCR, with one record for every CDR3 protein. The data show some 780,000 distinct CDR3 sequences, 56% seen once. The sequence was obtained from a middle-aged man in good health. The chain links TRBV6-4 to TRBJ1-2; a weak D match, TRBD1 (6 bases). What was sequenced was blood. The CDR3 DNA is TGTGCCAGCAGTGTAGAGGGCCAGGGGTATGGCTACACCTTC. Translating gives CASSVEGQGYGYTF.